This paragraph covers one TCR beta chain sequence. This sample stems from a study of human T cells and chemical hapten exposure. This sample's time point: healthy volunteer bleed at 6 weeks. The total RNA was obtained from whole blood that was not fractionated. TCRdb re-derived calls from the RACE reads in MiXCR, one entry per CDR3 protein. The sample includes 65,000 to 80,000 distinct CDR3 sequences, roughly 8.7% of them seen just once. CDR3 length: 13 residues. Trimming cost V 5 bases and J 4 bases, with 10 bases left between them. Germline V gene lookup returns CDR1 SGHRS and CDR2 YFSETQ. The TCR was taken from a male donor in good health. Some clones in this sample may be carry-over from other donors' samples. The sequenced material came from whole blood. This sequence joins TRBV5-1 and TRBJ2-1; the D is unclear. In nucleotides, the CDR3 is TGCGCCAGCAGAGGCGTTGTTTACAATGAGCAGTTCTTC. Its protein product is CASRGVVYNEQFF.